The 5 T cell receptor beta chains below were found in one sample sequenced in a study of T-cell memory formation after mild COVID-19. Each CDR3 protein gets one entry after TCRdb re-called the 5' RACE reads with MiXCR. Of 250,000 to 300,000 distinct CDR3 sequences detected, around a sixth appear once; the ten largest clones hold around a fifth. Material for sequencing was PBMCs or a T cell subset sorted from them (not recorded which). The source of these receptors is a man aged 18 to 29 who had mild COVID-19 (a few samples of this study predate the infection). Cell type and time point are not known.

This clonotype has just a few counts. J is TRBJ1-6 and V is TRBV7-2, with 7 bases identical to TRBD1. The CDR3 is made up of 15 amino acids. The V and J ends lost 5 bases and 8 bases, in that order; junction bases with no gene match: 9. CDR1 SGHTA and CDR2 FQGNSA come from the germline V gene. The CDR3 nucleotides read TGTGCCAGCAGCAGAAACAGGGGTATGGATTCACCCCTCCACTTT. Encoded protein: CASSRNRGMDSPLHF.

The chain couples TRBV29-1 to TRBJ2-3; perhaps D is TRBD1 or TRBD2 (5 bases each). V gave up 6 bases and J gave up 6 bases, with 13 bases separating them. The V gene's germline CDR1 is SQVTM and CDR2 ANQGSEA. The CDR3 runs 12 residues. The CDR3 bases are TGCAGCGTAGGGGAGCGTTTGGATACGCAGTATTTT. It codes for CSVGERLDTQYF.

CDR3 loop: CASSSSPGLAGGERAQYF. CDR3 DNA: TGTGCCAGCAGTTCCTCCCCCGGGCTAGCGGGGGGGGAGCGGGCCCAGTACTTC. The chain uses TRBV27 and TRBJ2-5, with TRBD2 matching 12 bases. Germline CDR1 and CDR2: MNHEY and SMNVEV (reference sequence). The CDR3 totals 18 residues. V trimming: 4 bases; J trimming: 9 bases; junction bases outside the gene matches: 18.

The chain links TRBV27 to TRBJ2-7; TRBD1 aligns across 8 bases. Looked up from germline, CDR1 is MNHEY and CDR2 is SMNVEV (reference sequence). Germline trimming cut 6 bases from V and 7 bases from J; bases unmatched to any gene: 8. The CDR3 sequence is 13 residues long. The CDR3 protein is CASSARTGWEQYV. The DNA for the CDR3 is TGTGCCAGCAGCGCCCGGACAGGGTGGGAGCAGTACGTC.

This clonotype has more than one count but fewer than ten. DNA for the CDR3: TGCGCCAGCAGCCAGATCTTCTTGAGGGGTACTAATTCACCCCTCCACTTT. Protein: CASSQIFLRGTNSPLHF. The chain links TRBV4-3 to TRBJ1-6; D might be TRBD1 (5 bases). The ends were cut back, 3 bases at V and 6 bases at J, with 18 bases in the middle. This CDR3 region has 17 residues. Germline loops: CDR1 LGHNA, CDR2 YSLEER.